The T cell receptor (beta chain) described here comes from a study of graft-versus-host responses after intestinal transplantation. About the study: Recipients were all induced with anti-thymocyte globulin, then given tacrolimus and steroids for around 3 years. General study results and limits: Ileal or blood samples showed some GvH clones first, and such clones were also found in recipient marrow. Levels of circulating GvH clones at their peak were associated with early post-transplant HvG declines. High graft-versus-host to host-versus-graft T cell clonal ratios marked allografts of patients with graft-donor macrochimerism.

Some clones are missing from TCRdb's copy, which holds only in-frame ones; the method was immunoSEQ multiplex PCR. Of 90,000 to 150,000 clones detected, over 80% appear once; the ten largest clones hold 0.095% to 0.15%. Germline values: CDR1 ENHRY, CDR2 SYGVKD. The ends were cut back, 10 bases at V and 2 bases at J, with 19 bases in the middle. This CDR3 is 15 amino acids long. Note on this clone: What it binds is not known.

The sample was unstimulated CD4+ T cells sorted from spleen or lymph node cells, taken before intestinal transplant. The chain carries TRBV10-3 and TRBJ2-3, with D perhaps TRBD2 (6 bases). This receptor was identified in a human donor who received an intestinal transplant. DNA for the CDR3: TGTGCCACCGGCGGGAAGCTAGCCAACACAGATACGCAGTATTTT. Translation gives CATGGKLANTDTQYF.